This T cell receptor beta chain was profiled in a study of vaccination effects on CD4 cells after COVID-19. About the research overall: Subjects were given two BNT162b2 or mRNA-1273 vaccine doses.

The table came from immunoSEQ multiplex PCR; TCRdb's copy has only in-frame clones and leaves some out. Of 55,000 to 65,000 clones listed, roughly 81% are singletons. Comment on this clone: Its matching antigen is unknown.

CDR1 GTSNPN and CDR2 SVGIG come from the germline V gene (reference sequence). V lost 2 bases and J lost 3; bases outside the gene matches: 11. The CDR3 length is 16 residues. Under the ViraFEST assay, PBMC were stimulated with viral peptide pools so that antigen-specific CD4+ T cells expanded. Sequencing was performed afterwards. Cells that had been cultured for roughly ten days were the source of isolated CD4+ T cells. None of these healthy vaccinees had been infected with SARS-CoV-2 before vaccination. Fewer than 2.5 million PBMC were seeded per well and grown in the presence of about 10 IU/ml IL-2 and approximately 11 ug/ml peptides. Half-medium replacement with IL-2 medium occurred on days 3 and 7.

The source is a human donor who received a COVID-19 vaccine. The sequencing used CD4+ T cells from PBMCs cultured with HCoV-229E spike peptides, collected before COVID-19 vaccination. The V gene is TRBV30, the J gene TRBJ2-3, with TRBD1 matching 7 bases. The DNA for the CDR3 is TGTGCCTGGAGTCGACAGGGTAGAGGGTCGACAGATACGCAGTATTTT. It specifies CAWSRQGRGSTDTQYF. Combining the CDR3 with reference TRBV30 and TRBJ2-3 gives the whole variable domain SQTIHQWPATLVQPVGSPLSLECTVEGTSNPNLYWYRQAAGRGLQLLFYSVGIGQISSEVPQNLSASRPQDRQFILSSKKLLLSDSGFYLCAWSRQGRGSTDTQYFGPGTRLTVL.